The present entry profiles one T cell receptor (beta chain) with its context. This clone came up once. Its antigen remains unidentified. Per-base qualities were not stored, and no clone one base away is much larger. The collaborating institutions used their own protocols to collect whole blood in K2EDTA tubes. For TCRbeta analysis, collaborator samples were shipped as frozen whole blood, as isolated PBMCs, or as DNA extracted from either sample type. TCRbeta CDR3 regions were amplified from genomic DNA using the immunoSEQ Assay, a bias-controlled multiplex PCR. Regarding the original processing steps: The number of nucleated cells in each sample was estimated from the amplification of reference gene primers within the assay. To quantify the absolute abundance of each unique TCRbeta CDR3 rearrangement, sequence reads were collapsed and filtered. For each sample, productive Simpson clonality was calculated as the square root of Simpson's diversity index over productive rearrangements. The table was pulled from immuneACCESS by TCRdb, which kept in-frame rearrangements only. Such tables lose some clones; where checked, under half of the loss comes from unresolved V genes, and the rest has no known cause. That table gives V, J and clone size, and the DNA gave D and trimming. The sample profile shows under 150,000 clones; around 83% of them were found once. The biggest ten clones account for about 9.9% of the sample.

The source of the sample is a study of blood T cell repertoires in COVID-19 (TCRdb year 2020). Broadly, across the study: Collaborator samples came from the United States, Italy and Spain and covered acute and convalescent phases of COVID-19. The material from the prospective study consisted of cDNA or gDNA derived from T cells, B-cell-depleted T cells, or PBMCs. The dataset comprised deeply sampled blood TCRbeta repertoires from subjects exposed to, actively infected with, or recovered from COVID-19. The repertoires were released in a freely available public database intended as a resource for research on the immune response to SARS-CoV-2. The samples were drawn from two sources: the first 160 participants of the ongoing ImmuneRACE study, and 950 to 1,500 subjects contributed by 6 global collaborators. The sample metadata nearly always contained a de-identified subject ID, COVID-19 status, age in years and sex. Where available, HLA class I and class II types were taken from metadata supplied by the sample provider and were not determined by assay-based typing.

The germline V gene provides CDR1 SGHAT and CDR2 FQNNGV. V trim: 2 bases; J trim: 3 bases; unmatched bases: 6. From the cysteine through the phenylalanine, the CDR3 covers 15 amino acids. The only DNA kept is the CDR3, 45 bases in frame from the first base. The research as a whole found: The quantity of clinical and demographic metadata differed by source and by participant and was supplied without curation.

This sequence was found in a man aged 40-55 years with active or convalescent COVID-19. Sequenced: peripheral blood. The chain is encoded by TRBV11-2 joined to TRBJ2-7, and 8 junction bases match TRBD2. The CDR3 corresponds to CASSLISGEVYEQYF. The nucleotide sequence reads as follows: TGTGCCAGCAGCTTAATTAGCGGGGAGGTCTACGAGCAGTACTTC. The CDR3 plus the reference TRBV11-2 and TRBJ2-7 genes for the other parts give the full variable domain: EAGVAQSPRYKIIEKRQSVAFWCNPISGHATLYWYQQILGQGPKLLIQFQNNGVVDDSQLPKDRFSAERLKGVDSTLKIQPAKLEDSAVYLCASSLISGEVYEQYFGPGTRLTVT.